This passage covers 16 T cell receptor beta chains from one sample sequenced in a study of Ad26.COV2.S vaccination and SARS-CoV-2 variants. Profiling relied on immunoSEQ multiplex PCR, and the TCRdb table lists in-frame clones only, not all of them. The table records hundreds of thousands of clones, roughly 86% of them present only once. Indicated treatment: some 19 received Ad26.COV2.S at low or high dose, single or two shots; 5 received placebo; per-sample allocation not given. Sampling happened 63 days after the first vaccine or placebo injection. The material was peripheral blood, obtained in a trial of Ad26.COV2.S vaccine versus placebo. These receptors were obtained from a person between 18 and 60 years old who received the Ad26.COV2.S COVID-19 vaccine or a placebo.

The chain recombines TRBV5-1 with TRBJ2-3; TRBD2 agrees at 7 bases. Trimming cost V 4 bases and J 2 bases; bases outside gene matches: 7. CDR3 length: 15 amino acids. Germline values: CDR1 SGHRS, CDR2 YFSETQ. Here the CDR3 reads CASSPVGLPTDTQYF. The CDR3 DNA sequence: TGCGCCAGCAGCCCCGTGGGACTACCCACAGATACGCAGTATTTT.

The CDR3 loop reads CASSPTGPGLSYEQYF. For the CDR3, the DNA is TGTGCCAGCTCACCGACAGGCCCTGGACTCTCCTACGAGCAGTACTTC. V and J are TRBV18 and TRBJ2-7; TRBD1 is a possible D gene (6 bases). This CDR3 region has 16 residues. Deletions cut 3 bases from V and 0 bases from J, with 15 bases between. Germline lookup yields CDR1 KGHSH and CDR2 LQKENI.

The chain joins TRBV7-2 to TRBJ2-7; 8 nucleotides line up with TRBD2. The trim removed 1 base at V and 4 bases at J, leaving 6 bases unmatched. The CDR3 contains 15 residues. Germline CDR1 and CDR2: SGHTA and FQGNSA. CDR3 sequence: CASSLVGGDSYEQYF. The DNA for the CDR3 is TGTGCCAGCAGCTTAGTCGGGGGGGACTCTTACGAGCAGTACTTC.

The V and J genes are TRBV3-1 (or the pseudogene TRBV3-2) and TRBJ2-1; 7 bases align to TRBD2. With 2 bases clipped from V and 6 bases from J, the junction kept 1 base outside the gene matches. Germline CDR1 reads LGHDT; CDR2 reads YNNKEL (reference sequence). The CDR3 sequence is 13 residues long. The CDR3 sequence is CASSQSSGNEQFF. The DNA for the CDR3 is TGTGCCAGCAGCCAATCTAGCGGCAATGAGCAGTTCTTC.

The rearrangement links TRBV11-2 to TRBJ2-1, with a possible D match to TRBD2 (5 bases). Trimming removed 0 bases at V and 4 bases at J, with 10 bases between. This CDR3 comprises 15 residues. CDR1 and CDR2 (germline): SGHAT, FQNNGV. The CDR3 reads CASSLDPGVYNEQFF. CDR3 DNA: TGTGCCAGCAGCTTAGATCCCGGGGTGTACAATGAGCAGTTCTTC. The entire variable domain, with the rest obtained from reference TRBV11-2 and TRBJ2-1, is as follows: EAGVAQSPRYKIIEKRQSVAFWCNPISGHATLYWYQQILGQGPKLLIQFQNNGVVDDSQLPKDRFSAERLKGVDSTLKIQPAKLEDSAVYLCASSLDPGVYNEQFFGPGTRLTVL.

This clone was found once. The chain recombines TRBV6-1 with TRBJ2-1; tentatively, D is TRBD2 (6 bases). The CDR3 loop spans 18 amino acids. Germline V gene lookup returns CDR1 MNHNS and CDR2 SASEGT. V dropped 0 bases and J dropped 0 bases, with 15 bases sitting between them. The DNA for the CDR3 is TGTGCCAGCAGTGAAGCGAGTCCGATGGGGGGCTCCTACAATGAGCAGTTCTTC. It codes for CASSEASPMGGSYNEQFF.

The chain joins TRBV5-5 to TRBJ2-7, with 7 bases fitting TRBD1. J gave up 0 bases and V 4 bases, and 1 base lay outside the gene matches. CDR3 length: 13 amino acids. Germline CDR1 is SGHKS and CDR2 is YYEKEE (reference sequence). The CDR3 region is CASSDRDSYEQYF. The DNA of the CDR3 is TGTGCCAGCAGCGACAGGGACTCCTACGAGCAGTACTTC.

V usage is TRBV27 and J usage is TRBJ1-5, with a possible D match to TRBD1 (5 bases). Germline V gene data show CDR1 as MNHEY and CDR2 as SMNVEV (reference sequence). The CDR3 spans 14 residues. Trimming took 8 bases from V and 5 from J, leaving 16 bases between them. CDR3 sequence (DNA): TGTGCCAGCGGCTTTAGGGGACGCGATCAGCCCCAGCATTTT. Translating gives CASGFRGRDQPQHF.

This clone has more than one count but fewer than ten. V and J are TRBV5-1 and TRBJ2-5; 9 bases map to TRBD1. This CDR3 contains 15 residues. The germline gives CDR1 SGHRS, CDR2 YFSETQ. With 6 bases clipped from V and 1 base from J, the junction kept 7 bases outside the gene matches. In nucleotides, the CDR3 is TGCGCCAGCACCTCCGGGACAGGGACCCAAGAGACCCAGTACTTC. This encodes CASTSGTGTQETQYF.

The chain is built from TRBV7-2 and TRBJ2-7; 12 nucleotides match TRBD1. Germline V CDR1 and CDR2: SGHTA, FQGNSA. After removal of 6 bases from V and 7 bases from J, the junction contained 7 bases not matched to a gene. The CDR3 contains 14 residues. The CDR3 spells CASSPRDRGQEQYF. The CDR3 coding sequence is TGTGCCAGCAGTCCCCGGGACAGGGGGCAAGAGCAGTACTTC. Based on the CDR3 plus reference TRBV7-2 and TRBJ2-7, the full variable domain is GAGVSQSPSNKVTEKGKDVELRCDPISGHTALYWYRQSLGQGLEFLIYFQGNSAPDKSGLPSDRFSAERTGGSVSTLTIQRTQQEDSAVYLCASSPRDRGQEQYFGPGTRLTVT.

The genes are TRBV18 and TRBJ1-4, with 8 bases that match TRBD1. The J segment lost 6 bases and the V segment lost 2 bases, leaving 5 bases of the junction unmatched. The germline V gene has CDR1 KGHSH and CDR2 LQKENI. The CDR3 has 15 amino acids. In DNA, the CDR3 is TGTGCCAGCTCACCATTAGGACAGGGCTATGAAAAACTGTTTTTT. This codes for CASSPLGQGYEKLFF.

This clone was seen only a few times. The chain couples TRBV10-3 to TRBJ1-3; 8 nucleotides match TRBD1. There are 14 residues in the CDR3. Germline-derived CDR1 and CDR2 are ENHRY and SYGVKD. J was trimmed by 3 bases and V by 7 bases; bases with no gene match: 5. The CDR3, as DNA: TGTGCCATCAAGGCCAGGGGGCTTGGAAACACCATATATTTT. As protein: CAIKARGLGNTIYF.

The chain is built from TRBV3-1 (or the pseudogene TRBV3-2) and TRBJ2-3, with TRBD2 identical over 11 bases. Germline CDR1 LGHDT, CDR2 YNNKEL (reference sequence). CDR3 size: 17 residues. The V gene end was trimmed by 0 bases and the J gene end by 7 bases; junction bases not matched to a gene: 9. DNA of the CDR3: TGTGCCAGCAGCCAAGATTGGGCGACTAGCGGGACGAATACGCAGTATTTT. Its protein product is CASSQDWATSGTNTQYF.

Concerning this clone itself: Other DNA sequences from this sample encode an identical CDR3 as well. This rearrangement joins TRBV2 to TRBJ1-5; unclear D gene. Germline V gives CDR1 SNHLY, CDR2 FYNNEI. The length of the CDR3 is 12 residues. The V and J ends lost 3 bases and 4 bases respectively, with 4 bases between them. The CDR3 nucleotides read TGTGCCAGCAGTGAGCCGAATCAGCCCCAGCATTTT. Translating gives CASSEPNQPQHF.

The chain links TRBV7-8 to TRBJ1-6, with D hard to call. V lost 3 bases to trimming and J lost 0 bases, with 12 bases between them. CDR3 length equals 17 residues. Germline loops: CDR1 SGHVS, CDR2 FQNEAQ. In DNA, the CDR3 is TGTGCCAGCAGCTTCGCGACCGCAAGCTCCTATAATTCACCCCTCCACTTT. Its translation is CASSFATASSYNSPLHF.

Remarks on this clone: This sample includes further DNA sequences coding for the same CDR3. The gene calls are TRBV12-3 or TRBV12-4 and TRBJ1-2; weak D call: TRBD1 (5 bases). Trimming took off 2 bases at V and 8 bases at J, with 9 bases between the two ends. This CDR3 comprises 12 residues. CDR3 sequence (DNA): TGTGCCAGCAGTTTAAGTAGGGGAGGCTACACCTTC. Translated: CASSLSRGGYTF.